This TCR beta chain was captured in a study of blood T cell repertoires in COVID-19. Overall study: From T cells, B-cell-depleted T cells, or PBMCs came the material, which was cDNA or gDNA.

The germline gives CDR1 SGDLS, CDR2 YYNGEE. V lost 1 base, J lost 0 bases, and 8 bases lay in between. This CDR3 has 14 residues. As originally analysed: The assay estimated nucleated cells by amplifying reference gene primers. TCRdb's copy holds only in-frame clones and misses some; the assay was immunoSEQ multiplex PCR. The D gene and trimming were derived from the DNA, and the V and J assignments and clone size from that table. Among roughly 67,000 clones listed, roughly 80% were seen once. This TCR was sampled from a human donor in a cohort sampled during active COVID-19. What was sequenced was peripheral blood. The chain combines TRBV9 with TRBJ2-7; D perhaps matches TRBD2 (6 bases). The CDR3 loop reads CASSVTGSSYEQYF. Written as DNA, the CDR3 is TGTGCCAGCAGCGTAACCGGGAGCTCCTACGAGCAGTACTTC.